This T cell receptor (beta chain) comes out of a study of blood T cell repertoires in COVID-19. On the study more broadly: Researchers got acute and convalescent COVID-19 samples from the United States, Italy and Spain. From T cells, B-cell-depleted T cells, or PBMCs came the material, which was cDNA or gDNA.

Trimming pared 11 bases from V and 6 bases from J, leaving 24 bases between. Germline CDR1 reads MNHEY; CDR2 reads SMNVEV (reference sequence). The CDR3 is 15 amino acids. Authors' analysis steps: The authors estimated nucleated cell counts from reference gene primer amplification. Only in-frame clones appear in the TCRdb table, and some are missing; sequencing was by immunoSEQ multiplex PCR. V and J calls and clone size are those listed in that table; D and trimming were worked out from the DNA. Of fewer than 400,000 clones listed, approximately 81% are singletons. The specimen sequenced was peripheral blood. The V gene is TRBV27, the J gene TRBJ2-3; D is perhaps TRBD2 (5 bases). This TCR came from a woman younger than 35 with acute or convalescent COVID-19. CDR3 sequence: CAVRGQRTFSDTQYF. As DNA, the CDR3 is TGTGCCGTCAGAGGTCAGCGGACTTTTTCCGATACGCAGTATTTT.